Listed below are T cell receptor beta chains from one sample, sequenced in a study of vaccination and CD4 T cells after COVID-19. MiXCR, run by TCRdb on the PCR reads, gives a single entry per CDR3 protein. Of approximately 23,000 distinct CDR3 sequences listed, under 65% are singletons. The sequenced sample was CD4+ T cells from blood, obtained before SARS-CoV-2 vaccination. Receptors originate from a human donor who had recovered from COVID-19. CDR3s include the opening cysteine and the closing phenylalanine or tryptophan. Each record gives: D gene, J gene, V gene, clone size, CDR3 length, CDR3 DNA, CDR3 protein. D genes are given only for firm matches. Clone size appears in some rows only: once, few, many, or a class for an expanded clone.

D gene: .
J gene: TRBJ2-7
V gene: TRBV6-1
clone size: .
CDR3 length: 14
CDR3 DNA: TGTGCCAGCAGTGAAGGGATAGGGGGCTACGAGCAGTACTTC
CDR3 protein: CASSEGIGGYEQYF

D gene: .
J gene: TRBJ1-6
V gene: TRBV9
clone size: .
CDR3 length: 15
CDR3 DNA: TGTGCCAGCAGCGCGGGAGGAGAGGGCTTCTCACCCCTCCACTTT
CDR3 protein: CASSAGGEGFSPLHF

D gene: .
J gene: TRBJ2-1
V gene: TRBV15
clone size: .
CDR3 length: 14
CDR3 DNA: TGTGCCACCAGCAGACTAGTGGGGAACAATGAGCAGTTCTTC
CDR3 protein: CATSRLVGNNEQFF

D gene: .
J gene: TRBJ2-7
V gene: TRBV5-4
clone size: .
CDR3 length: 14
CDR3 DNA: TGTGCCAGCAGCTTGGGGACCTTTGGGGACGAGCAGTACTTC
CDR3 protein: CASSLGTFGDEQYF

D gene: .
J gene: TRBJ2-3
V gene: TRBV10-3
clone size: .
CDR3 length: 12
CDR3 DNA: TGTGCCACCAGGACTAACACAGATACGCAGTATTTT
CDR3 protein: CATRTNTDTQYF

D gene: .
J gene: TRBJ2-4
V gene: TRBV20-1
clone size: few
CDR3 length: 16
CDR3 DNA: TGCAGTGCTAGAGATGAGCAGAGGGGAGCCAAAAACATTCAGTACTTC
CDR3 protein: CSARDEQRGAKNIQYF

D gene: TRBD2
J gene: TRBJ2-5
V gene: TRBV27
clone size: .
CDR3 length: 17
CDR3 DNA: TGTGCCAGCAGAAGGACTAGCGGGAGAGTCACCGCGGAGACCCAGTACTTC
CDR3 protein: CASRRTSGRVTAETQYF

D gene: .
J gene: TRBJ1-2
V gene: TRBV12-3/TRBV12-4
clone size: .
CDR3 length: 13
CDR3 DNA: TGTGCCAGCAGTGCCCGGGGCTTCGGTGGCTACACCTTC
CDR3 protein: CASSARGFGGYTF

D gene: .
J gene: TRBJ2-7
V gene: TRBV6-1
clone size: .
CDR3 length: 12
CDR3 DNA: TGTGCCAGCAGTGAAACAGTCTACGAGCAGTACTTC
CDR3 protein: CASSETVYEQYF

D gene: .
J gene: TRBJ2-3
V gene: TRBV20-1
clone size: .
CDR3 length: 15
CDR3 DNA: TGCAGTGCTAGAGACCACGGGACATTCACAGATACGCAGTATTTT
CDR3 protein: CSARDHGTFTDTQYF

D gene: TRBD1
J gene: TRBJ2-1
V gene: TRBV19
clone size: .
CDR3 length: 14
CDR3 DNA: TGTGCCAGTAGACAGGGGGTGTCCTACAATGAGCAGTTCTTC
CDR3 protein: CASRQGVSYNEQFF

D gene: .
J gene: TRBJ2-3
V gene: TRBV20-1
clone size: .
CDR3 length: 14
CDR3 DNA: TGCAGTGCTGGCGTCACGGGAGTTACAGATACGCAGTATTTT
CDR3 protein: CSAGVTGVTDTQYF

D gene: TRBD2
J gene: TRBJ2-2
V gene: TRBV11-3
clone size: few
CDR3 length: 16
CDR3 DNA: TGTGCCAGCAGCTTACATAGCGGGAGGGGGACCGGGGAGCTGTTTTTT
CDR3 protein: CASSLHSGRGTGELFF

D gene: .
J gene: TRBJ2-7
V gene: TRBV2
clone size: few
CDR3 length: 13
CDR3 DNA: TGTGCCAGCAGCGTTTGGGATACCTACGAGCAGTACTTC
CDR3 protein: CASSVWDTYEQYF

D gene: TRBD2
J gene: TRBJ2-5
V gene: TRBV20-1
clone size: once
CDR3 length: 13
CDR3 DNA: TGCAGTGCTAGACCTAGCGGGAGGGAGACCCAGTACTTC
CDR3 protein: CSARPSGRETQYF

D gene: TRBD1
J gene: TRBJ2-4
V gene: TRBV28
clone size: .
CDR3 length: 14
CDR3 DNA: TGTGCCAGCAGTAGCGGACAGGGGTCAAACATTCAGTACTTC
CDR3 protein: CASSSGQGSNIQYF

D gene: .
J gene: TRBJ2-5
V gene: TRBV24-1
clone size: few
CDR3 length: 16
CDR3 DNA: TGTGCCACCAGTGATTCCAATGGACAGTACCAAGAGACCCAGTACTTC
CDR3 protein: CATSDSNGQYQETQYF

D gene: .
J gene: TRBJ2-3
V gene: TRBV11-2
clone size: once
CDR3 length: 13
CDR3 DNA: TGTGCCAGCAGCTTAGATATTTCCGCTACGCAGTATTTT
CDR3 protein: CASSLDISATQYF

D gene: .
J gene: TRBJ2-7
V gene: TRBV20-1
clone size: .
CDR3 length: 11
CDR3 DNA: TGCAGTGCTAGAGGGACCTACGAGCAGTACTTC
CDR3 protein: CSARGTYEQYF

D gene: TRBD2
J gene: TRBJ2-3
V gene: TRBV7-8
clone size: few
CDR3 length: 14
CDR3 DNA: TGTGCCAGCAGCCTGGGACTAGTTCCCGATACGCAGTATTTT
CDR3 protein: CASSLGLVPDTQYF

D gene: .
J gene: TRBJ1-6
V gene: TRBV2
clone size: once
CDR3 length: 16
CDR3 DNA: TGTGCCAGCAGAGGAGGTGGGGTCGCGTATGATTCACCCCTCCACTTT
CDR3 protein: CASRGGGVAYDSPLHF

D gene: TRBD1
J gene: TRBJ1-2
V gene: TRBV9
clone size: .
CDR3 length: 14
CDR3 DNA: TGTGCCAGCAGCGTAGCGCCGACAGGGTACGGCTACACCTTC
CDR3 protein: CASSVAPTGYGYTF

D gene: TRBD2
J gene: TRBJ2-3
V gene: TRBV20-1
clone size: medium-sized
CDR3 length: 13
CDR3 DNA: TGCAGTGCTACTAAAATACTAGCGGATACGCAGTATTTT
CDR3 protein: CSATKILADTQYF

D gene: .
J gene: TRBJ1-2
V gene: TRBV7-3
clone size: .
CDR3 length: 14
CDR3 DNA: TGTGCCAGCAGCCTAGACGGGACGGGTTATGGCTACACCTTC
CDR3 protein: CASSLDGTGYGYTF

D gene: .
J gene: TRBJ2-3
V gene: TRBV4-2
clone size: .
CDR3 length: 15
CDR3 DNA: TGTGCCAGCAGCCAACGGGACTTTAGCACAGATACGCAGTATTTT
CDR3 protein: CASSQRDFSTDTQYF

D gene: .
J gene: TRBJ1-6
V gene: TRBV6-1
clone size: .
CDR3 length: 13
CDR3 DNA: TGTGCCAGCAGTAGGACAGCGAATTCACCCCTCCACTTT
CDR3 protein: CASSRTANSPLHF

D gene: .
J gene: TRBJ2-1
V gene: TRBV12-3/TRBV12-4
clone size: .
CDR3 length: 15
CDR3 DNA: TGTGCCAGCAGTTTAGTCGGGGGAAGGTACAATGAGCAGTTCTTC
CDR3 protein: CASSLVGGRYNEQFF

D gene: .
J gene: TRBJ1-2
V gene: TRBV30
clone size: .
CDR3 length: 13
CDR3 DNA: TGTGCCTGGAACAACAGGGAGAACTATGGCTACACCTTC
CDR3 protein: CAWNNRENYGYTF

D gene: TRBD2
J gene: TRBJ2-5
V gene: TRBV5-1
clone size: .
CDR3 length: 13
CDR3 DNA: TGCGCCAGCAGCTTGCGGGAGGGGGAGACCCAGTACTTC
CDR3 protein: CASSLREGETQYF

D gene: TRBD2
J gene: TRBJ2-2
V gene: TRBV12-3/TRBV12-4
clone size: .
CDR3 length: 14
CDR3 DNA: TGTGCCAGCAGTATTCTAGCGGGAGCCGGGGAGCTGTTTTTT
CDR3 protein: CASSILAGAGELFF

D gene: TRBD2
J gene: TRBJ2-5
V gene: TRBV20-1
clone size: few
CDR3 length: 15
CDR3 DNA: TGCAGTGCTAGAGATAGGCGGGAGGGCCAAGAGACCCAGTACTTC
CDR3 protein: CSARDRREGQETQYF

D gene: .
J gene: TRBJ1-5
V gene: TRBV6-2/TRBV6-3
clone size: few
CDR3 length: 16
CDR3 DNA: TGTGCCAGCAGTTACTCGGAGGGAAGGGGCAATCAGCCCCAGCATTTT
CDR3 protein: CASSYSEGRGNQPQHF

D gene: .
J gene: TRBJ1-3
V gene: TRBV28
clone size: .
CDR3 length: 15
CDR3 DNA: TGTGCCAGCAGTTTGTTAGGGAGCTCTGGAAACACCATATATTTT
CDR3 protein: CASSLLGSSGNTIYF

D gene: .
J gene: TRBJ2-2
V gene: TRBV7-9
clone size: .
CDR3 length: 14
CDR3 DNA: TGTGCCAGCAGCAACTCAGGGTCTACCGGGGAGCTGTTTTTT
CDR3 protein: CASSNSGSTGELFF

D gene: .
J gene: TRBJ1-5
V gene: TRBV20-1
clone size: few
CDR3 length: 15
CDR3 DNA: TGCAGTGCTAGAGACTCTCGCAGGGTGAATCAGCCCCAGCATTTT
CDR3 protein: CSARDSRRVNQPQHF

D gene: TRBD1
J gene: TRBJ2-3
V gene: TRBV5-1
clone size: few
CDR3 length: 14
CDR3 DNA: TGCGCCAGCAGCCCTGGACAGGGCACAGATACGCAGTATTTT
CDR3 protein: CASSPGQGTDTQYF

D gene: .
J gene: TRBJ2-4
V gene: TRBV5-8
clone size: .
CDR3 length: 14
CDR3 DNA: TGTGCCAGCAGCTTGACAATAGCCAAAAACATTCAGTACTTC
CDR3 protein: CASSLTIAKNIQYF

D gene: .
J gene: TRBJ2-2
V gene: TRBV15
clone size: .
CDR3 length: 15
CDR3 DNA: TGTGCCACCAGCAGAGAGGGGGGTCGCACCGGGGAGCTGTTTTTT
CDR3 protein: CATSREGGRTGELFF

D gene: .
J gene: TRBJ1-5
V gene: TRBV19
clone size: .
CDR3 length: 13
CDR3 DNA: TGTGCCAGTAGTATGGGGATCTTGGGGCCCCAGCATTTT
CDR3 protein: CASSMGILGPQHF

D gene: TRBD1
J gene: TRBJ1-6
V gene: TRBV6-1
clone size: few
CDR3 length: 15
CDR3 DNA: TGTGCCAGCAGCCAGACAGGGGTTGAGGGTTCACCCCTCCACTTT
CDR3 protein: CASSQTGVEGSPLHF

D gene: TRBD1
J gene: TRBJ1-2
V gene: TRBV18
clone size: .
CDR3 length: 14
CDR3 DNA: TGTGCCAGCTCACCACGGGACAGGGATGATGGCTACACCTTC
CDR3 protein: CASSPRDRDDGYTF

D gene: .
J gene: TRBJ2-1
V gene: TRBV21-1
clone size: .
CDR3 length: 12
CDR3 DNA: TGTGCCAGCGGAAGCTCCTACAATGAGCAGTTCTTC
CDR3 protein: CASGSSYNEQFF

D gene: .
J gene: TRBJ2-7
V gene: TRBV6-1
clone size: .
CDR3 length: 15
CDR3 DNA: TGTGCCAGCAGTGAAGCGAGGACTACCACCTACGAGCAGTACTTC
CDR3 protein: CASSEARTTTYEQYF

D gene: TRBD2
J gene: TRBJ2-7
V gene: TRBV30
clone size: .
CDR3 length: 15
CDR3 DNA: TGTGCCTGGAGACACCGACTAGCGGGAGGGCGTGAGCAGTACTTC
CDR3 protein: CAWRHRLAGGREQYF

D gene: .
J gene: TRBJ1-5
V gene: TRBV7-2
clone size: .
CDR3 length: 14
CDR3 DNA: TGTGCCAGCAGCTTATTGGGACGAAATCAGCCCCAGCATTTT
CDR3 protein: CASSLLGRNQPQHF

D gene: TRBD2
J gene: TRBJ2-1
V gene: TRBV6-5
clone size: few
CDR3 length: 16
CDR3 DNA: TGTGCCAGCAGTTATAGTGGGGGACTAGGGGGGATAGAGCAGTTCTTC
CDR3 protein: CASSYSGGLGGIEQFF

D gene: .
J gene: TRBJ1-5
V gene: TRBV30
clone size: .
CDR3 length: 14
CDR3 DNA: TGTGCCTGGAGTGTAGGACCGAGGGAACAGCCCCAGCATTTT
CDR3 protein: CAWSVGPREQPQHF

D gene: TRBD2
J gene: TRBJ2-3
V gene: TRBV6-1
clone size: few
CDR3 length: 15
CDR3 DNA: TGTGCCAGCAGATCGAGCGGGAGGCCCACAGATACGCAGTATTTT
CDR3 protein: CASRSSGRPTDTQYF

D gene: .
J gene: TRBJ2-5
V gene: TRBV7-8
clone size: few
CDR3 length: 12
CDR3 DNA: TGTGCCAGCATTGGCTTACAAGAGACCCAGTACTTC
CDR3 protein: CASIGLQETQYF

D gene: .
J gene: TRBJ1-5
V gene: TRBV18
clone size: .
CDR3 length: 14
CDR3 DNA: TGTGCCAGCTCACCAGCCAAGAACAATCAGCCCCAGCATTTT
CDR3 protein: CASSPAKNNQPQHF

D gene: TRBD1
J gene: TRBJ1-1
V gene: TRBV2
clone size: .
CDR3 length: 14
CDR3 DNA: TGTGCCAGTTTATCGGGACAGACGAACACTGAAGCTTTCTTT
CDR3 protein: CASLSGQTNTEAFF

D gene: .
J gene: TRBJ1-5
V gene: TRBV20-1
clone size: few
CDR3 length: 12
CDR3 DNA: TGCAGTGCTGGGGCCAGGAGTCAGCCCCAGCATTTT
CDR3 protein: CSAGARSQPQHF

D gene: .
J gene: TRBJ1-5
V gene: TRBV20-1
clone size: few
CDR3 length: 13
CDR3 DNA: TGCAGTGCAACCAGGGGAGGGCTTCAGCCCCAGCATTTT
CDR3 protein: CSATRGGLQPQHF